A selection of T cell receptor beta chains follows, all from one sample in a study of radiotherapy plus CTLA-4 blockade in lung cancer. The assay was immunoSEQ multiplex PCR, and TCRdb's table has in-frame clones only and misses some. The sample has 20,000 to 25,000 clones; approximately 73% are singletons. This specimen consisted of peripheral blood, obtained from a patient treated with radiotherapy plus ipilimumab. Source of these receptors: a human donor with non-small cell lung cancer who had stable disease on radiotherapy plus ipilimumab. Each CDR3 is given without its conserved first and last residue.

j_call,v_call,cdr3_aa
TRBJ2-5,TRBV5-3,ARYQGRHQETQY
TRBJ2-3,TRBV11-2,ASSLGRDTQY
TRBJ2-7,TRBV2,ASSDLGTVPPEQY
TRBJ2-7,TRBV12-1,ASCETKTYEQY
TRBJ2-3,TRBV19,ASSITRLAGGQSDTQY
TRBJ2-5,TRBV11-3,ASSLSSGGQETQY
TRBJ2-7,TRBV2,ASRLAANSYEQY
TRBJ1-2,TRBV19,ASSIRTGVDGYT
TRBJ2-7,TRBV7-6,ASSLAPGWVSYEQY
TRBJ1-5,TRBV7-2,ASSQGYSAGLDNQPQH
TRBJ2-1,TRBV5-4,ASRFRDDSVMSSYNEQF
TRBJ1-1,TRBV5-4,ASRPTVGSIEAF
TRBJ2-5,TRBV20-1,SARDRETQY
TRBJ2-5,TRBV6-1,ASSTRGLETQY
TRBJ1-5,TRBV16,ASSSHLGNQPQH
TRBJ2-7,TRBV11-3,ASSLPPVRRTPAYEQY
TRBJ2-6,TRBV6-5,ASKVPSGANVLT
TRBJ1-2,TRBV7-2,ASSLDSSYGYGYT
TRBJ2-7,TRBV5-4,ASSLGIGGTGLVYEQY
TRBJ2-5,TRBV7-8,ASSPTGTSGSQETQY
TRBJ2-7,TRBV7-2,ASSSDSSYEQY
TRBJ2-7,TRBV21-1,ASSAKPSRMRAGYEQY
TRBJ1-5,TRBV18,ASSNGGSFNQPQH
TRBJ2-5,TRBV11-2,ASSLRQGGETQY
TRBJ1-3,TRBV15,ATSDLSTGSGNTIY
TRBJ2-7,TRBV5-1,ASSLTASGSRGEQY
TRBJ2-6,TRBV19,ASRDSSGANVLT
TRBJ2-7,TRBV6-1,ASSEPGRDEQY
TRBJ2-5,TRBV25-1,ASTLSGGQGETQY
TRBJ2-3,TRBV6-1,ASRSSATQY
TRBJ2-1,TRBV7-8,ASSVAGEVEQF
TRBJ2-3,TRBV11-3,ASSLAPTGVNTQY
TRBJ2-1,TRBV19,ASKVLAGYNEQF
TRBJ2-5,TRBV7-8,ASSLPGVSRGTQY
TRBJ2-1,TRBV9,ASSVAGTSLNEQF
TRBJ2-7,TRBV9,ASSAGTSGVYEQY
TRBJ2-7,TRBV18,ASSFETGFEQY
TRBJ1-1,TRBV6-5,ASSYTGRGPTEAF
TRBJ2-1,TRBV27,ASSFFGLAGEFEQF
TRBJ1-1,TRBV7-3,ASSLRSDGGAEAF